Listed here are 26 T cell receptor beta chains from one sample, sequenced in a study of blood T cells in healthy people across ages. Alongside a J-beta primer mix, a sample-barcoded 5' primer served in a second PCR lasting roughly 6 to 12 cycles. TCRdb analysed the 5' RACE reads with MiXCR anew, one entry per CDR3 protein. The data contain over 1,500,000 distinct CDR3 sequences, approximately 40% of them singletons. The source material was blood. The receptors originated from a human donor in good health.

A few counts support this clonotype. CDR3 in DNA: TGTGCCAGCAGTTTGGTATCGGCAACCCAGCATTTT. It is translated as CASSLVSATQHF. The genes are TRBV12-3 or TRBV12-4 and TRBJ1-5; D is undetermined. CDR3 length: 12 amino acids. Trimming left V 3 bases short and J 11 bases short, with 11 bases between.

This clonotype has a handful of counts. The chain is built from TRBV15 and TRBJ1-1; 7 nucleotides align to TRBD1. The CDR3 is made up of 16 amino acids. Trimming took 2 bases from V and 2 from J; bases not matched to a gene: 8. In germline, CDR1 is LNHNV, CDR2 YYDKDF (reference sequence). Here the CDR3 reads CATSRLGTAVNTEAFF. The CDR3, as DNA: TGTGCCACCAGCAGACTAGGGACAGCCGTTAACACTGAAGCTTTCTTT. Using reference TRBV15 and TRBJ1-1 for the parts outside the CDR3, the full variable domain is DAMVIQNPRYQVTQFGKPVTLSCSQTLNHNVMYWYQQKSSQAPKLLFHYYDKDFNNEADTPDNFQSRRPNTSFCFLDIRSPGLGDTAMYLCATSRLGTAVNTEAFFGQGTRLTVV.

The chain recombines TRBV30 with TRBJ2-1; maybe TRBD2 (6 bases). CDR1 GTSNPN and CDR2 SVGIG come from the germline V gene (reference sequence). The V end was cut by 0 bases, the J end by 3 bases, with 12 bases between. The CDR3 has 15 amino acids. CDR3 nucleotide sequence: TGTGCCTGGAGTGTTAGGGCGGGGTACTACAATGAGCAGTTCTTC. Translating it yields CAWSVRAGYYNEQFF.

This clonotype was found many times. The chain uses TRBV7-8 and TRBJ2-1; 7 bases are shared with TRBD2. This CDR3 has 15 residues. Per the germline V gene, CDR1 is SGHVS and CDR2 is FQNEAQ. The V and J ends lost 5 bases and 0 bases, in that order; junction bases with no gene match: 4. CDR3 nucleotide sequence: TGTGCCAGCAGCCCGCTAGCGGCCTCCTACAATGAGCAGTTCTTC. Its protein product is CASSPLAASYNEQFF.

The gene calls are TRBV29-1 and TRBJ2-3; D gene unclear. CDR1 is SQVTM and CDR2 is ANQGSEA in the germline V gene. V was clipped by 6 bases and J by 6 bases, with 22 bases between them. This CDR3 spans 15 amino acids. CDR3 nucleotides: TGCAGCGTACCCCACACGACCCTGCACGGGGATACGCAGTATTTT. Translating it yields CSVPHTTLHGDTQYF.

The V call is TRBV13, the J call TRBJ1-2; 10 positions match TRBD1. Trimming removed 5 bases from V and 8 bases from J; junction bases left unmatched: 11. Germline V gives CDR1 PRHDT, CDR2 FYEKMQ (reference sequence). CDR3 length: 15 residues. CDR3 nucleotides: TGTGCCAGCAGCCCTTACGGGACAGGGGAAGGGGGCTACACCTTC. It translates to CASSPYGTGEGGYTF. Drawing the rest from reference TRBV13 and TRBJ1-2, the complete variable domain is AAGVIQSPRHLIKEKRETATLKCYPIPRHDTVYWYQQGPGQDPQFLISFYEKMQSDKGSIPDRFSAQQFSDYHSELNMSSLELGDSALYFCASSPYGTGEGGYTFGSGTRLTVV.

A single count supports this clonotype. The chain is built from TRBV6-2 or TRBV6-3 and TRBJ2-1; D unclear. The length of the CDR3 is 15 residues. Germline CDR1 reads MNHEY; CDR2 reads SVGEGT. The ends were cut back, 2 bases at V and 2 bases at J, with 10 bases in the middle. Here the CDR3 reads CASSYATIAYNEQFF. CDR3 nucleotide sequence: TGTGCCAGCAGTTACGCAACTATAGCCTACAATGAGCAGTTCTTC.

In regard to this clonotype: One end of the junction varies from germline; a read error may be responsible. The rearrangement links TRBV20-1 to TRBJ2-3; 10 positions match TRBD2. The germline gives CDR1 DFQATT, CDR2 SNEGSKA (reference sequence). The CDR3 contains 17 residues. CDR3 nucleotides: TGCAGTGCTAGAGACAGCGGGGGGGCCATACTCACAGGTACGCAGTATTTT. Protein sequence: CSARDSGGAILTGTQYF.

The chain has TRBV4-1 and TRBJ2-3, with D perhaps TRBD2 (7 bases). Per germline, CDR1 MGHRA and CDR2 YSYEKL. This CDR3 comprises 16 residues. The V end lost 1 base, the J end lost 0 bases, and 11 bases lay between the germline ends. The CDR3: CASSQGGGPSTDTQYF. In nucleotides, the CDR3 is TGCGCCAGCAGCCAAGGGGGGGGCCCTAGCACAGATACGCAGTATTTT.

There are a few counts of this clonotype. The V and J genes are TRBV14 and TRBJ2-1; 8 bases agree with TRBD2. The V and J ends lost 3 bases and 2 bases, in that order; junction bases with no gene match: 6. Germline V gene data show CDR1 as SGHDN and CDR2 as FVKESK. The CDR3 has 16 residues. CDR3 sequence reads: CASSHWGGGPYNEQFF. In DNA form, the CDR3 reads TGTGCCAGCAGCCATTGGGGCGGGGGGCCCTACAATGAGCAGTTCTTC.

V gene TRBV5-6 combines with J gene TRBJ2-5; 9 bases align to TRBD1. The CDR3 covers 15 residues. Trimming took 4 bases from V and 7 from J; bases not matched to a gene: 11. CDR1 and CDR2 (germline): SGHDT, YYEEEE. The CDR3 reads CASSPGQGLRGTQYF. Written as DNA, the CDR3 is TGTGCCAGCAGCCCGGGACAGGGCCTTCGAGGGACCCAGTACTTC.

To note about this clonotype: Relative to the germline gene, one junction end is altered; a read error may explain this. The chain recombines TRBV4-2 with TRBJ1-1; TRBD1 is a possible D gene (5 bases). The CDR3 covers 16 residues. CDR1 is LGHNA and CDR2 is YNFKEQ in the germline V gene. The CDR3 loop is CASSQVAETVNTEAFF. For the CDR3, the DNA is TGTGCCAGTAGCCAAGTTGCCGAGACAGTGAACACTGAAGCTTTCTTT.

This clonotype was found many times. The chain joins TRBV6-5 to TRBJ2-4, with D perhaps matching TRBD2 (6 bases). The V end was cut by 5 bases, the J end by 8 bases, with 13 bases between. Germline CDR1 reads MNHEY; CDR2 reads SVGAGI. The CDR3 is 13 residues long. The DNA of the CDR3 is TGTGCCAGCAGTCGAGGACTATGGGACATTCAGTACTTC. It codes for CASSRGLWDIQYF.

About this clonotype itself: The junction shows a germline mismatch at one end, possibly a read error. V usage is TRBV7-2 and J usage is TRBJ2-6; D is possibly TRBD1 (6 bases). This CDR3 region has 16 residues. Germline CDR1 reads SGHTA; CDR2 reads FQGNSA. The CDR3: CASSADRYSGANVPTF. The DNA for the CDR3 is TGTGCCAGCAGCGCGGACAGATACTCTGGGGCCAACGTCCCGACTTTC.

In its sample, this clonotype was seen a few times. At one of its ends the junction is not consistent with the germline gene, which may arise from a read error. This chain connects TRBV6-5 to TRBJ2-1; 7 nucleotides match TRBD1. The germline CDR1 and CDR2 sequences are MNHEY and SVGAGI. CDR3 size: 13 residues. CDR3 sequence reads: CASSYYGTDEQFF. The CDR3, as DNA: TGCGCCAGCAGTTACTATGGGACAGATGAGCAGTTCTTC.

This chain links TRBV20-1 with TRBJ2-1; perhaps TRBD1 as D (6 bases). The CDR3 has 13 residues. The V gene lost 5 bases and the J gene lost 7 bases, with 15 bases spanning the gap. Per the germline V gene, CDR1 is DFQATT and CDR2 is SNEGSKA (reference sequence). In DNA form, the CDR3 reads TGCAGTGCTCCCGGGACACTTAGAAATGAGCAGTTCTTC. It is translated as CSAPGTLRNEQFF.

A note on this clonotype: Mismatch with germline at one junction end may stem from a read error. V usage is TRBV7-2 and J usage is TRBJ1-5; D not certain. Germline lookup yields CDR1 SGHTA and CDR2 FQGNSA. The length of the CDR3 is 15 residues. CDR3 sequence reads: CVSSLGGWVGQPQHF. CDR3 nucleotide sequence: TGTGTCAGCAGCTTAGGAGGTTGGGTTGGGCAGCCCCAGCATTTT.

This chain links TRBV6-1 with TRBJ2-7; a weak D match, TRBD2 (7 bases). Germline loops: CDR1 MNHNS, CDR2 SASEGT. The CDR3 sequence is 12 residues long. Trimming pared 6 bases from V and 4 bases from J, leaving 10 bases between. The DNA for the CDR3 is TGTGCCAGCAGGAGGGGGGGATACGAGCAGTACTTC. This sequence encodes CASRRGGYEQYF.

This chain joins TRBV20-1 and TRBJ1-6; maybe TRBD1 (6 bases). The germline gives CDR1 DFQATT, CDR2 SNEGSKA (reference sequence). The V gene lost 0 bases and the J gene lost 13 bases, with 22 bases spanning the gap. The CDR3 is 16 residues long. This chain's CDR3 is CSAREWTAAKNRPLHF. DNA of the CDR3: TGCAGTGCTAGAGAATGGACAGCAGCTAAGAATAGGCCCCTCCACTTT.

V gene TRBV5-6 combines with J gene TRBJ2-4; 7 bases map to TRBD1. J lost 8 bases, V lost 4 bases, and 3 bases had no gene match. The germline CDR1 and CDR2 sequences are SGHDT and YYEEEE. The CDR3 contains 12 residues. The CDR3 coding sequence is TGTGCCAGCAGCATAGGGGGCCACATTCAGTACTTC. Its protein product is CASSIGGHIQYF.

The chain joins TRBV6-6 to TRBJ1-2, with D maybe TRBD1 (6 bases). Trimming left V 6 bases short and J 4 bases short, with 21 bases between. Germline loops: CDR1 MNHNY, CDR2 SVGAGI (reference sequence). This CDR3 has 16 amino acids. The CDR3 reads CASSPGGSDRPYGYTF. The CDR3 nucleotides are TGTGCCAGCAGCCCTGGGGGGTCAGACAGGCCCTATGGCTACACCTTC.

The chain recombines TRBV10-3 with TRBJ1-5; D perhaps matches TRBD1 (5 bases). The CDR3 contains 14 residues. V lost 10 bases and J 4 bases, leaving 17 bases between the germline ends. Germline CDR1 reads ENHRY; CDR2 reads SYGVKD. CDR3 sequence reads: CATGGTVGNQPQHF. CDR3 bases: TGTGCCACCGGGGGGACGGTGGGAAATCAGCCCCAGCATTTT.

This clonotype was observed a handful of times. The chain combines TRBV6-5 with TRBJ1-2; TRBD1 matches 9 bases. Losses at the gene ends were 3 bases for V and 4 bases for J; bases not matched to a gene: 3. Per the germline V gene, CDR1 is MNHEY and CDR2 is SVGAGI. CDR3 length: 14 residues. The CDR3 DNA sequence: TGTGCCAGCAGTTATTTGACAGGGGGCTATGGCTACACCTTC. Protein sequence: CASSYLTGGYGYTF.

This clonotype was picked up a small number of times. The chain has TRBV4-3 and TRBJ2-2, with 7 bases identical to TRBD1. This CDR3 has 13 amino acids. V was pared by 8 bases and J by 7 bases, with 7 bases of the junction left unmatched. Looked up from germline, CDR1 is LGHNA and CDR2 is YSLEER. The CDR3 loop is CASGPRQGGELFF. As DNA, the CDR3 is TGCGCCAGCGGCCCCCGACAGGGCGGGGAGCTGTTTTTT.

The J gene is TRBJ2-5, the V gene TRBV7-2, with a weak D call TRBD1 (6 bases). V was clipped by 5 bases and J by 4 bases, with 8 bases between them. Germline V gene data show CDR1 as SGHTA and CDR2 as FQGNSA. The CDR3 is 12 residues long. Here the CDR3 DNA reads TGTGCCAGCAGCCGGGACACAGAGACCCAGTACTTC. It encodes CASSRDTETQYF.

This clonotype showed up just a few times. V is TRBV6-2 or TRBV6-3 and J is TRBJ2-1, with D tentatively TRBD2 (5 bases). The V and J ends lost 6 bases and 0 bases respectively, with 15 bases between them. Germline lookup yields CDR1 MNHEY and CDR2 SVGEGT. This CDR3 comprises 16 residues. The CDR3 here is CASRPVRESSYNEQFF. CDR3 nucleotide sequence: TGTGCCAGCAGACCCGTTAGGGAGAGCTCCTACAATGAGCAGTTCTTC.